The rows below give T cell receptor beta chains drawn from one sample of a study of low-dose radiotherapy and immunotherapy resistance in tumors. A single record per CDR3 protein comes from TCRdb applying MiXCR to the reads. The sample consists of some 85,000 distinct CDR3 sequences, under 20% of them appearing once. This sample comprised PBMCs, obtained before treatment. The receptors originated from a male donor with prostate cancer. The CDR3 runs from the conserved cysteine through the conserved F or W. A D gene is named only where the DNA matches it firmly. A row's size may be missing; if present it is once, few, many or a size class.

d_call clone_size j_call v_call cdr3_nt cdr3_aa
TRBD1 many TRBJ1-3 TRBV29-1 TGCAGCGTGGGAGGACAGGGAGGAAACACCATATATTTT CSVGGQGGNTIYF
. many TRBJ1-1 TRBV5-6 TGTGCCAGCAGCTTCGGCCGGAACACTGAAGCTTTCTTT CASSFGRNTEAFF
TRBD2 . TRBJ2-1 TRBV4-2 TGTGCCAGCAGCCTTCAGCGGGGGGGCCGGCATGAGCAGTTCTTC CASSLQRGGRHEQFF
. . TRBJ1-3 TRBV29-1 TGCAGCGCCCGGGCAGGCAGGGCTGGAAACACCATATATTTT CSARAGRAGNTIYF
. many TRBJ1-5 TRBV29-1 TGCAGCGTGGGGGAGGCGGGGGGCCCCAATCAGCCCCAGCATTTT CSVGEAGGPNQPQHF
. many TRBJ2-1 TRBV6-1 TGTGCCAGTCGACTAGATGTGATACGTGAGCAGTTCTTC CASRLDVIREQFF
TRBD2 . TRBJ2-2 TRBV5-1 TGCGCCAGCAGCTTTCTGACTAGCGGGAGTACCGGGGAGCTGTTTTTT CASSFLTSGSTGELFF
TRBD1 many TRBJ1-1 TRBV28 TGTGCCAGCAACCCGGGACAGGGCCTACGAGCTTTCTTT CASNPGQGLRAFF
. many TRBJ1-2 TRBV12-3/TRBV12-4 TGTGCCAGCAGGCCCCGAGGGGGGGCGGACTATGGCTACACCTTC CASRPRGGADYGYTF
TRBD1 many TRBJ2-5 TRBV11-2 TGTGCCAGCAGCCGGGACAGGGTCCGAGAGACCCAGTACTTC CASSRDRVRETQYF
TRBD1 many TRBJ2-3 TRBV12-3/TRBV12-4 TGTGCCAGCAGTCGTACAGGGGTTGGGACAGATACGCAGTATTTT CASSRTGVGTDTQYF
TRBD1 many TRBJ2-7 TRBV11-2 TGTGCCAGCAGTACAGGGGATTACTACGAGCAGTACTTC CASSTGDYYEQYF
TRBD2 many TRBJ2-3 TRBV7-2 TGTGCCAGCAGCTCTAACCGAAAGCGGGGGGGCCTTCCTAGCACAGATACGCAGTATTTT CASSSNRKRGGLPSTDTQYF
. . TRBJ1-2 TRBV29-1 TGCAGCGTTGGCAGCGGGACATACTATGGCTACACCTTC CSVGSGTYYGYTF
. many TRBJ2-5 TRBV29-1 TGCAGCGTTGTTACTGCCGGTCAAGAGACCCAGTACTTC CSVVTAGQETQYF
TRBD1 many TRBJ2-7 TRBV5-1 TGCGCCAGCAGCTTTGGGACAGGCTACGAGCAGTACTTC CASSFGTGYEQYF
TRBD2 once TRBJ2-7 TRBV23-1 TGCGCCAGCACCCCCTTTCAGGAGCGGGGATGGGAGCAGTACTTC CASTPFQERGWEQYF
. . TRBJ2-1 TRBV12-3/TRBV12-4 TGTGCCAGCAGCCCGGAGAACTCAGAGGATGAGCAGTTCTTC CASSPENSEDEQFF
TRBD1 . TRBJ1-5 TRBV28 TGTGCCAGCAGTTTCGGTTTTCAACAGGGGTGGTATAGCAATCAGCCCCAGCATTTT CASSFGFQQGWYSNQPQHF
TRBD1 many TRBJ2-7 TRBV5-8 TGTGCCAGCAGCTTGGAGACAGGGTGGGAGCAGTACTTC CASSLETGWEQYF
. few TRBJ2-4 TRBV28 TGTGCCAGCAGGCCGGACGCCAAAAACATTCAGTACTTC CASRPDAKNIQYF
TRBD1 many TRBJ1-5 TRBV29-1 TGCAGCGGTCAACAGGGGACCGATCAGCCCCAGCATTTT CSGQQGTDQPQHF
. many TRBJ2-2 TRBV25-1 TGTGCCAGCAGTGAACAGGGGATCCGGGAGCTGTTTTTT CASSEQGIRELFF
. many TRBJ2-5 TRBV20-1 TGCAGTGCGGGGAAGTTACAGGGTAGGAGTGAGACCCAGTACTTC CSAGKLQGRSETQYF
TRBD2 many TRBJ2-1 TRBV10-3 TGTGCCATCAGTGAGTCATGGGGTAGCGGGGGGACGTACAATGAGCAGTTCTTC CAISESWGSGGTYNEQFF
TRBD1 many TRBJ2-7 TRBV6-6 TGTGCCAGCAGTAACGGACAGGGGGCGGTCGTGCAGTACTTC CASSNGQGAVVQYF
. many TRBJ2-1 TRBV12-3/TRBV12-4 TGTGCCAGCAGCTCACAGGGTTACAATGAGCAGTTCTTC CASSSQGYNEQFF
. many TRBJ1-1 TRBV6-5 TGTGCCAGCAGGCCCCTTTCCGGGCTGATGAACACTGAAGCTTTCTTT CASRPLSGLMNTEAFF
TRBD2 many TRBJ2-2 TRBV27 TGTGCCAGCAGTGGACTAGCGGTTTCCAACACCGGGGAGCTGTTTTTT CASSGLAVSNTGELFF
. many TRBJ1-5 TRBV27 TGTGCCAGCAGTTTTACTCCCCGGAATAGCAATCAGCCCCAGCATTTT CASSFTPRNSNQPQHF
TRBD2 few TRBJ2-1 TRBV10-3 TGTGCCATCATGGCCCCCCGGGAGGGCGGCAATGAGCAGTTCTTC CAIMAPREGGNEQFF
TRBD1 many TRBJ1-1 TRBV30 TGTGCCTGGAACTCGGACAGGGGCACTGAAGCTTTCTTT CAWNSDRGTEAFF
. many TRBJ2-1 TRBV4-2 TGTGCCAGCAGCCCTGCGGGGCAACACTCCAATGAGCAGTTCTTC CASSPAGQHSNEQFF
. many TRBJ1-1 TRBV12-3/TRBV12-4 TGTGCCAGCAGTTACGTCCGGGCCAAGGGGGGCACTGAAGCTTTCTTT CASSYVRAKGGTEAFF
TRBD2 many TRBJ2-1 TRBV6-2/TRBV6-3 TGTGCCAGCAGTTACTCAGGACTAGCGGGAGTAGGTGAGCAGTTCTTC CASSYSGLAGVGEQFF
TRBD1 many TRBJ1-2 TRBV12-3/TRBV12-4 TGTGCCAGCAGTTTTCGCTGGACAGGCGAAGGCTACACCTTC CASSFRWTGEGYTF
. . TRBJ1-5 TRBV30 TGTGCCTGGAGTGTAATGGGGGGCAGTCAGCCCCAGCATTTT CAWSVMGGSQPQHF
TRBD2 many TRBJ2-3 TRBV3-1 TGTGCCAGCAGCCAAGACCGGGGGCTAGCGGGGGTCACTAGCACAGATACGCAGTATTTT CASSQDRGLAGVTSTDTQYF
TRBD2 many TRBJ2-5 TRBV19 TGTGCCAGTAGCTCAGAACAGGTGACTAGCGGAGAGACCCAGTACTTC CASSSEQVTSGETQYF
. medium-sized TRBJ2-5 TRBV9 TGTGCCAGCAGCGTAGGGGAAGTTTCCAGGGAGACCCAGTACTTC CASSVGEVSRETQYF